A single sample is the source of the 27 T cell receptor beta chains below, sequenced in a study of T cell changes during pregnancy in multiple sclerosis (dated 2019 in TCRdb). The library was obtained by the immunoSEQ multiplex PCR assay. Imported from immuneACCESS, the table was reduced by TCRdb to in-frame sequences with V and J called. These copies leave out some clones; in studies compared against another copy, an unresolved V gene accounts for under half, and the cause of the remainder is not known. The table for this sample lists tens of thousands of clones; around 90% of them were counted only once. In total, the top ten clones hold 0.6% to 0.75% of the sample. The sequences come from CD4+ T cells from peripheral blood mononuclear cells, collected before pregnancy. All receptors derive from a female donor with multiple sclerosis, enrolled in a pregnancy study.

The CDR3 sequence is CASSQGLFVLNTEAFF. In DNA, the CDR3 is TGTGCCAGCAGCCAAGGTCTTTTCGTATTGAACACTGAAGCTTTCTTT. This chain uses TRBV14 with TRBJ1-1, with no clear D. Trimming left V 1 base short and J 0 bases short, with 12 bases between. Germline lookup yields CDR1 SGHDN and CDR2 FVKESK. This CDR3 contains 16 residues.

J is TRBJ1-5 and V is TRBV30, with TRBD1 as a possible D gene (6 bases). Deletions cut 3 bases from V and 0 bases from J, with 18 bases between. This CDR3 comprises 17 residues. Germline V gives CDR1 GTSNPN, CDR2 SVGIG (reference sequence). DNA for the CDR3: TGTGCCTGGAGCGACGGGGGGGGCTACTATAGCAATCAGCCCCAGCATTTT. This gives the protein CAWSDGGGYYSNQPQHF.

The V gene is TRBV13, the J gene TRBJ1-2; 10 bases are a match to TRBD1. The germline CDR1 and CDR2 sequences are PRHDT and FYEKMQ (reference sequence). J lost 8 bases, V lost 9 bases, and 18 bases had no gene match. The CDR3 runs to 16 residues. The CDR3 here is CASRTGTGVGVGGYTF. DNA for the CDR3: TGTGCCAGTCGGACCGGGACAGGGGTTGGGGTTGGCGGCTACACCTTC.

J is TRBJ2-5 and V is TRBV18; 11 bases are shared with TRBD2. V gave up 2 bases and J gave up 5 bases; unmatched junction bases: 10. The CDR3 is 17 residues long. Germline V CDR1 and CDR2: KGHSH, LQKENI. This CDR3 is CASSPSGLAATQETQYF. CDR3 nucleotide sequence: TGTGCCAGCTCACCATCGGGACTAGCGGCGACACAGGAGACCCAGTACTTC.

The chain carries TRBV7-2 and TRBJ2-3, with 9 bases identical to TRBD2. Germline V gives CDR1 SGHTA, CDR2 FQGNSA. The CDR3 consists of 15 residues. J was trimmed by 1 base and V by 1 base; bases with no gene match: 0. The CDR3 loop is CASSLERGGTDTQYF. CDR3 coding DNA: TGTGCCAGCAGCTTAGAGCGGGGGGGCACAGATACGCAGTATTTT.

The CDR3 spells CASSPRPGTGTYNEQFF. The CDR3 DNA reads TGTGCCAGCAGCCCTAGGCCCGGGACAGGGACCTACAATGAGCAGTTCTTC. The gene calls are TRBV7-8 and TRBJ2-1, with 9 bases lining up with TRBD1. The V gene end was trimmed by 5 bases and the J gene end by 2 bases; junction bases not matched to a gene: 10. The CDR3 is made up of 17 amino acids. In germline, CDR1 is SGHVS, CDR2 FQNEAQ.

On this clone: One end of the junction fails to match germline, which may point to a read error. The chain uses TRBV4-3 and TRBJ1-1; D remains ambiguous. This CDR3 spans 15 amino acids. CDR1 and CDR2 (germline): LGHNA, YSLEER. The DNA for the CDR3 is TGCGCCAGCAGCGAAGAGCCGGGGAGAAACACTGAAGCTTTCTTT. Its translation is CASSEEPGRNTEAFF.

This clone was detected only a few times. V is TRBV5-6 and J is TRBJ1-4, with unresolved D. The V gene lost 6 bases and the J gene lost 6 bases, with 18 bases spanning the gap. CDR3 size: 15 residues. From germline, CDR1 is SGHDT and CDR2 YYEEEE. The CDR3 coding sequence is TGTGCCAGCAACTACCGCGGGAGCCGGGATGAAAAACTGTTTTTT. Its protein product is CASNYRGSRDEKLFF.

The chain couples TRBV6-5 to TRBJ1-2; the D gene is possibly TRBD1 (5 bases). Trimming removed 0 bases at V and 4 bases at J, with 15 bases between. The CDR3 is 16 amino acids. Per germline, CDR1 MNHEY and CDR2 SVGAGI. CDR3 in DNA: TGTGCCAGCAGTTACTCGATCCCAGGGCTTGGCTATGGCTACACCTTC. This codes for CASSYSIPGLGYGYTF.

The chain is built from TRBV7-2 and TRBJ2-7, with 9 bases identical to TRBD2. V was pared by 2 bases and J by 2 bases, with 4 bases of the junction left unmatched. Germline V lookup: CDR1 SGHTA, CDR2 FQGNSA. The CDR3 covers 15 residues. Here the CDR3 DNA reads TGTGCCAGCAGCTTAAGCGGCGGGGGGGCCTACGAGCAGTACTTC. Amino acid sequence: CASSLSGGGAYEQYF. Full variable domain (rest looked up from reference TRBV7-2 and TRBJ2-7): GAGVSQSPSNKVTEKGKDVELRCDPISGHTALYWYRQSLGQGLEFLIYFQGNSAPDKSGLPSDRFSAERTGGSVSTLTIQRTQQEDSAVYLCASSLSGGGAYEQYFGPGTRLTVT.

This rearrangement joins TRBV6-6 to TRBJ1-2; 7 bases are a match to TRBD1. Trimming cost V 2 bases and J 8 bases; bases outside gene matches: 8. CDR1 and CDR2 (germline): MNHNY, SVGAGI (reference sequence). The CDR3 is made up of 14 amino acids. The CDR3 spells CASSYTGQAGGYTF. For the CDR3, the DNA is TGTGCCAGCAGTTACACTGGACAGGCGGGCGGCTACACCTTC.

As regards this clone: Germline and junction disagree at one end, which may indicate a read error. In DNA, the CDR3 is TGTGCTAGCAGCTTAGGGAGGAGCGGGGCGGCCCAGTACTTC. As protein: CASSLGRSGAAQYF. This chain uses TRBV7-7 with TRBJ2-5; TRBD2 matches 7 bases. The germline CDR1 and CDR2 sequences are SSHAT and FNYEAQ (reference sequence). The CDR3 totals 14 residues.

This clone was found once. The genes are TRBV6-1 and TRBJ1-1; D ambiguous. Trimming cost V 2 bases and J 0 bases, with 10 bases left between them. Germline lookup yields CDR1 MNHNS and CDR2 SASEGT. CDR3 size: 15 residues. In DNA, the CDR3 is TGTGCCAGCAGTGAATTTTCTCAGGTGAACACTGAAGCTTTCTTT. It encodes CASSEFSQVNTEAFF.

In DNA, the CDR3 is TGTGCCAGCTCACCACTGCCTTTGGACAGTGAGAACACTGAAGCTTTCTTT. Translating gives CASSPLPLDSENTEAFF. The chain links TRBV18 to TRBJ1-1; the D gene is possibly TRBD1 (6 bases). CDR1 and CDR2 from the germline V gene are KGHSH and LQKENI. V gave up 1 base and J gave up 1 base, with 16 bases separating them. This CDR3 has 17 residues.

The rearrangement uses TRBV7-2 and TRBJ2-2; 8 bases fit TRBD2. Germline V gene sequence: CDR1 SGHTA, CDR2 FQGNSA. Trimming took 5 bases from V and 6 from J; bases not matched to a gene: 5. This CDR3 spans 14 amino acids. The CDR3 bases are TGTGCCAGCAGCCCGGGGGGGCCCCCCGGGGAGCTGTTTTTT. Translating it yields CASSPGGPPGELFF.

The chain has TRBV15 and TRBJ2-1; maybe TRBD2 (5 bases). Trimming pared 1 base from V and 11 bases from J, leaving 21 bases between. CDR3 size: 16 residues. Germline V gene sequence: CDR1 LNHNV, CDR2 YYDKDF (reference sequence). The CDR3 here is CATSRAVGVKLGQQFF. The CDR3 DNA reads as TGTGCCACCAGCAGAGCAGTTGGGGTAAAACTAGGCCAGCAGTTCTTC.

The chain links TRBV11-3 to TRBJ1-6, with 9 bases aligning to TRBD1. The CDR3 has 19 residues. Germline values: CDR1 SGHNT, CDR2 YENEEA. J lost 4 bases, V lost 0 bases, and 10 bases had no gene match. This CDR3 is CASSLDEREDRGYNSPLHF. The CDR3 region has the DNA TGTGCCAGCAGCTTAGATGAGAGGGAGGACAGGGGATATAATTCACCCCTCCACTTT.

The chain recombines TRBV2 with TRBJ1-1; D might be TRBD1 (5 bases). CDR3 length equals 13 residues. Germline V CDR1 and CDR2: SNHLY, FYNNEI. V was clipped by 9 bases and J by 4 bases, with 15 bases between them. This chain's CDR3 is CARLRAGGTEAFF. DNA for the CDR3: TGTGCCAGGCTACGAGCGGGGGGCACTGAAGCTTTCTTT.

This clone was counted a single time. This chain joins TRBV5-1 and TRBJ1-4; unclear D gene. Between the trimmed V and J ends, which lost 0 bases and 6 bases, there was a span of 12 bases. Germline assignment: CDR1 SGHRS and CDR2 YFSETQ. The CDR3 runs to 15 residues. CDR3 DNA: TGCGCCAGCAGCTTGGTTGGCCTCGAGGATGAAAAACTGTTTTTT. Protein product: CASSLVGLEDEKLFF.

V and J are TRBV18 and TRBJ1-3; D perhaps matches TRBD1 (5 bases). Trimming cost V 4 bases and J 3 bases, with 16 bases left between them. Germline V CDR1 and CDR2: KGHSH, LQKENI. This CDR3 region has 16 residues. CDR3 nucleotides: TGTGCCAGCTCACGACCGGCGGGGGGATATGGAAACACCATATATTTT. Translation gives CASSRPAGGYGNTIYF.

The chain is built from TRBV7-9 and TRBJ1-5; D is undetermined. This CDR3 is built from 12 residues. Germline CDR1 is SEHNR and CDR2 is FQNEAQ (reference sequence). The V and J ends lost 6 bases and 6 bases respectively, with 9 bases between them. This chain's CDR3 is CASRSRGQPQHF. The CDR3 DNA reads as TGTGCCAGCAGGTCGCGGGGTCAGCCCCAGCATTTT.

The gene calls are TRBV2 and TRBJ2-7, with a tentative D call TRBD1 (6 bases). The V end was cut by 6 bases, the J end by 6 bases, with 18 bases between. Germline CDR1 is SNHLY and CDR2 is FYNNEI. CDR3 length: 14 amino acids. The CDR3 coding sequence is TGTGCCAGCAGGGGGGCTCCACCCGCGGGCGAGCAGTACTTC. Protein: CASRGAPPAGEQYF. The whole variable domain, remainder taken from reference TRBV2 and TRBJ2-7, is EPEVTQTPSHQVTQMGQEVILRCVPISNHLYFYWYRQILGQKVEFLVSFYNNEISEKSEIFDDQFSVERPDGSNFTLKIRSTKLEDSAMYFCASRGAPPAGEQYFGPGTRLTVT.

The rearrangement joins TRBV19 to TRBJ1-2; D is ambiguous. Trimming pared 7 bases from V and 6 bases from J, leaving 18 bases between. Germline lookup yields CDR1 LNHDA and CDR2 SQIVND (reference sequence). The CDR3 length is 14 residues. The CDR3 loop reads CASNPTYLGDGYTF. The CDR3 region has the DNA TGTGCCAGTAATCCCACCTACCTGGGAGATGGCTACACCTTC.

The chain uses TRBV4-2 and TRBJ1-3, with D maybe TRBD1 (6 bases). This CDR3 contains 21 residues. V was pared by 0 bases and J by 0 bases, with 24 bases between. CDR1 and CDR2 (germline): LGHNA, YNFKEQ. CDR3 protein: CASSQEVAGRGRLTSGNTIYF. Here the CDR3 DNA reads TGTGCCAGCAGCCAAGAGGTGGCGGGCAGGGGACGACTCACCTCTGGAAACACCATATATTTT.

This clone has just a few counts. This chain links TRBV2 with TRBJ2-3; 12 nucleotides line up with TRBD2. Per germline, CDR1 SNHLY and CDR2 FYNNEI. The CDR3 is 17 residues long. V shed 3 bases, J shed 3 bases, and the junction held 7 bases outside the gene matches. Here the CDR3 reads CASSEDLLAGGTDTQYF. The CDR3 nucleotides are TGTGCCAGCAGTGAGGACCTTCTAGCGGGGGGGACAGATACGCAGTATTTT.

The V gene is TRBV6-6, the J gene TRBJ1-4; 7 bases fit TRBD1. The V and J ends lost 6 bases and 5 bases, in that order; junction bases with no gene match: 6. CDR3 size: 14 residues. The germline CDR1 and CDR2 sequences are MNHNY and SVGAGI (reference sequence). CDR3 sequence reads: CASRRTGENEKLFF. In DNA form, the CDR3 reads TGTGCCAGCAGAAGAACAGGGGAAAATGAAAAACTGTTTTTT.

This clone was seen more than once but under ten times. The V and J genes are TRBV4-2 and TRBJ1-2, with 8 positions matching TRBD1. The CDR3 spans 16 residues. V lost 2 bases to trimming and J lost 4 bases; unmatched junction nucleotides: 9. Germline assignment: CDR1 LGHNA and CDR2 YNFKEQ. CDR3 protein: CASSQPSQGASYGYTF. In DNA form, the CDR3 reads TGTGCCAGCAGCCAACCATCCCAGGGGGCTAGCTATGGCTACACCTTC.